These 23 T cell receptor beta chains came from one sample sequenced in a study of regulatory T cells in long-lasting Graves disease. Sequencing libraries for TCR beta were prepared with iRepertoire HTBI primers and Arm-PCR of CDR3 regions. TCRdb fed the multiplex PCR reads into MiXCR, producing one record per CDR3 protein. Of more than 450,000 distinct CDR3 sequences in the sample, about 12% are singletons; the top ten hold roughly 8.2%. Documented time point: newly diagnosed GD, antithyroid drugs for less than 3 months. PBMC-derived RNA was used for the TCR library. These data were likewise used in another study, on T cells in Graves' hyperthyroidism and ophthalmopathy.

The specimen comprised peripheral blood mononuclear cells (PBMCs), sampled at new diagnosis, from a patient treated with antithyroid drugs. The receptors stem from a woman younger than 45 with Graves disease.

The V and J genes are TRBV6-5 and TRBJ1-5, with 11 positions matching TRBD1. The germline CDR1 and CDR2 sequences are MNHEY and SVGAGI. J gave up 1 base and V 2 bases, and 4 bases lay outside the gene matches. The CDR3 sequence is 17 residues long. In nucleotides, the CDR3 is TGTGCCAGCAGTTACCCCTGGGACAGGGGGAGCAATCAGCCCCAGCATTTT. This translates into CASSYPWDRGSNQPQHF.

This clonotype was recorded a few times. The chain uses TRBV19 and TRBJ2-4; D is possibly TRBD1 (5 bases). Trimming shortened V by 3 bases and J by 2 bases, and 8 bases separated the two germline ends. Germline V gene lookup returns CDR1 LNHDA and CDR2 SQIVND (reference sequence). CDR3 length: 14 residues. This chain's CDR3 is CASSIQGTKNIQYF. The CDR3 DNA reads TGTGCCAGTAGTATCCAGGGAACCAAAAACATTCAGTACTTC.

This chain joins TRBV12-3 or TRBV12-4 and TRBJ2-5; TRBD2 is a possible D gene (5 bases). This CDR3 spans 13 amino acids. Trimming took off 3 bases at V and 2 bases at J, with 7 bases between the two ends. CDR3 nucleotide sequence: TGTGCCAGCAGTTTCGGGGAACAAGAGACCCAGTACTTC. Amino acids: CASSFGEQETQYF.

This sequence joins TRBV27 and TRBJ2-7, with D tentatively TRBD2 (6 bases). CDR3 size: 13 residues. CDR1 MNHEY and CDR2 SMNVEV come from the germline V gene (reference sequence). Trimming removed 6 bases at V and 3 bases at J, with 12 bases between. The CDR3 region is CASRRDGNYEQYF. The DNA of the CDR3 is TGTGCCAGCAGGCGGGACGGAAACTACGAGCAGTACTTC.

This clonotype was picked up a small number of times. At one boundary the junction diverges from the germline segment, which might be a read error. The chain couples TRBV20-1 to TRBJ1-1; D is ambiguous. The CDR3 spans 13 residues. Germline loops: CDR1 DFQATT, CDR2 SNEGSKA (reference sequence). CDR3 DNA: TGCAGTGCTAGAGAGGGCAGGAACACTGAAGCTTCCTTT. This codes for CSAREGRNTEASF.

The V call is TRBV7-9, the J call TRBJ2-7, with 7 bases aligning to TRBD1. The V gene end was trimmed by 4 bases and the J gene end by 2 bases; junction bases not matched to a gene: 11. Germline lookup yields CDR1 SEHNR and CDR2 FQNEAQ (reference sequence). This CDR3 is built from 16 residues. CDR3 bases: TGTGCCAGCAGCTCGAACAGACAGGGACCTGCCTACGAGCAGTACTTC. Translated: CASSSNRQGPAYEQYF.

Regarding this clonotype: This may be a read error, as it is one base from a much larger clone. This chain uses TRBV7-8 with TRBJ2-7; D might be TRBD1 (7 bases). The CDR3 runs 17 residues. Trimming cost V 5 bases and J 7 bases, with 27 bases left between them. Germline CDR1 reads SGHVS; CDR2 reads FQNEAQ. CDR3 loop: CASSPITTGEVVNEQYF. For the CDR3, the DNA is TGTGCCAGCAGCCCTATAACTACAGGGGAGGTAGTAAATGAGCAGTACTTC.

As concerns this clonotype: A junction boundary mismatches the germline segment, possibly from a read error. V gene TRBV18 combines with J gene TRBJ1-3; D is perhaps TRBD1 (5 bases). In germline, CDR1 is KGHSH, CDR2 LQKENI. CDR3 length: 16 residues. In DNA, the CDR3 is TGTGCCGGCTCACCGCGCCGGGACCTCTCTGGAAACACCATATATTTT. Amino acids: CAGSPRRDLSGNTIYF.

This clonotype was detected many times. The rearrangement joins TRBV27 to TRBJ2-1; D call uncertain. V lost 1 base to trimming and J lost 3 bases, with 7 bases between them. CDR3 length: 14 amino acids. Per the germline V gene, CDR1 is MNHEY and CDR2 is SMNVEV (reference sequence). CDR3 protein: CASSLLSRYNEQFF. The CDR3 DNA reads TGTGCCAGCAGTTTATTGTCACGCTACAATGAGCAGTTCTTC.

A word on this clonotype: Given a much more abundant clone one base away, this may be a read error. The chain uses TRBV12-3 or TRBV12-4 and TRBJ1-2; D is possibly TRBD1 (6 bases). The CDR3 totals 13 residues. This CDR3 is CASNGGGGYGYAF. As DNA, the CDR3 is TGTGCCAGCAACGGGGGGGGCGGCTATGGCTACGCCTTC.

This clonotype was observed a few times. The chain combines TRBV6-1 with TRBJ2-7, with TRBD2 identical over 7 bases. The CDR3 loop spans 14 amino acids. CDR1 and CDR2 from the germline V gene are MNHNS and SASEGT. Trimming took 6 bases from V and 4 from J; bases not matched to a gene: 9. The CDR3 region is CASSPAGEGYEQYF. In nucleotides, the CDR3 is TGTGCCAGCAGCCCGGCGGGAGAAGGTTACGAGCAGTACTTC.

This clonotype was observed at least ten times. CDR3 coding DNA: TGTGCCAGCACCAAAAGGGGGTGGTATGTCACCGGGGAGCTGTTTTTT. Its translation is CASTKRGWYVTGELFF. V is TRBV28 and J is TRBJ2-2; D may be TRBD1 (6 bases). V lost 7 bases and J 4 bases, leaving 19 bases between the germline ends. There are 16 residues in the CDR3. Germline V lookup: CDR1 MDHEN, CDR2 SYDVKM.

The chain joins TRBV20-1 to TRBJ2-1; 11 positions agree with TRBD2. V dropped 0 bases and J dropped 6; count of bases not matched to a gene: 7. CDR1 and CDR2 (germline): DFQATT, SNEGSKA (reference sequence). This CDR3 region has 16 residues. As DNA, the CDR3 is TGCAGTGCTAGAGATCCGACTAGCGGGGTTCCCAATGAGCAGTTCTTC. Translating it yields CSARDPTSGVPNEQFF.

This clonotype has a count of ten or more. CDR3 bases: TGTGCCAGCAGTGATACGGAGATGAACACTGAAGCTTTCTTT. As protein: CASSDTEMNTEAFF. The rearrangement links TRBV2 to TRBJ1-1; D remains ambiguous. Germline V lookup: CDR1 SNHLY, CDR2 FYNNEI. The CDR3 consists of 14 residues. Trimming stripped 3 bases from V and 0 bases from J, with 8 bases between.

This clonotype has at least ten counts. The chain employs TRBV2 and TRBJ1-5, with D hard to call. CDR1 is SNHLY and CDR2 is FYNNEI in the germline V gene. The CDR3 contains 21 residues. Trimming removed 3 bases from V and 2 bases from J, with 29 bases in between. In DNA form, the CDR3 reads TGTGCCAGCAGTGACTCATGGGTAACTGGTAGAGGGAGGTCGGGCAATCAGCCCCAGCATTTT. Amino acid sequence: CASSDSWVTGRGRSGNQPQHF.

This clonotype was counted a few times. This sequence joins TRBV28 and TRBJ1-2; D gene unclear. The CDR3 runs 13 residues. V lost 3 bases and J 8 bases, leaving 13 bases between the germline ends. Germline CDR1 reads MDHEN; CDR2 reads SYDVKM. The chain's CDR3 is CASSFRQDWGYTF. CDR3 bases: TGTGCCAGCAGTTTTCGGCAGGACTGGGGCTACACCTTC.

This clonotype has ten or more counts. This CDR3 is CASSGHGTSDEQFF. CDR3 DNA: TGTGCCAGCAGCGGGCATGGGACCTCGGATGAGCAGTTCTTC. The chain carries TRBV11-2 and TRBJ2-1, with D tentatively TRBD1 or TRBD2 (5 bases each). CDR1 is SGHAT, CDR2 FQNNGV, per germline. This CDR3 contains 14 residues. V shed 5 bases and J shed 8 bases, with 16 bases lying between them.

Comment on this clonotype: This likely came from a read error, as a far larger clone is one base away. The conserved phenylalanine or tryptophan normally closing the CDR3 is absent here, so this likely arose from a read error. The chain recombines TRBV12-3 or TRBV12-4 with TRBJ2-7; unclear D gene. The V gene lost 10 bases and the J gene lost 0 bases, with 10 bases spanning the gap. This CDR3 has 12 amino acids. CDR3 sequence reads: CAITDLSYEQYL. The CDR3 DNA is TGTGCCATCACTGATCTCTCCTACGAGCAGTACCTC.

The rearrangement links TRBV6-5 to TRBJ2-7; maybe TRBD2 (6 bases). The germline V and J ends were trimmed by 4 bases and 3 bases, with 16 bases remaining between them. Germline CDR1 and CDR2: MNHEY and SVGAGI. The CDR3 has 15 amino acids. The CDR3 DNA sequence: TGTGCCAGCAGTTGGGGGGAGAGGGAGTTCTACGAGCAGTACTTC. It translates to CASSWGEREFYEQYF.

This clonotype has at least ten counts. The chain recombines TRBV11-2 with TRBJ2-3, with 9 positions matching TRBD2. From germline, CDR1 is SGHAT and CDR2 FQNNGV. CDR3 size: 13 residues. V was pared by 5 bases and J by 6 bases, with 3 bases of the junction left unmatched. CDR3 loop: CASSIGLADTQYF. The CDR3 DNA is TGTGCCAGCAGCATCGGACTAGCGGATACGCAGTATTTT. The entire variable domain, with the rest obtained from reference TRBV11-2 and TRBJ2-3, is as follows: EAGVAQSPRYKIIEKRQSVAFWCNPISGHATLYWYQQILGQGPKLLIQFQNNGVVDDSQLPKDRFSAERLKGVDSTLKIQPAKLEDSAVYLCASSIGLADTQYFGPGTRLTVL.

This clonotype was picked up many times. The chain carries TRBV2 and TRBJ1-6; 7 bases map to TRBD1. This CDR3 comprises 15 residues. The V segment lost 7 bases and the J segment 7 bases; nucleotides outside the gene matches: 10. The V gene's germline CDR1 is SNHLY and CDR2 FYNNEI. CDR3 region: CASTRGLEWNSPLHF. The CDR3 coding sequence is TGTGCCAGCACTAGGGGGCTAGAGTGGAATTCACCCCTCCACTTT.

About this clonotype itself: The likely explanation is a read error, given a far larger clone one base away. This chain joins TRBV12-3 or TRBV12-4 and TRBJ2-7, with D possibly matching TRBD1 (6 bases). The CDR3 runs 16 residues. V lost 3 bases and J lost 7, with 22 bases in between. This CDR3 is CASSLRVQGIYNEQYF. DNA of the CDR3: TGTGCCAGCAGTTTGAGAGTACAGGGCATCTACAATGAGCAGTACTTC.

This clonotype appeared many times. This sequence joins TRBV5-1 and TRBJ2-1; D unclear. The ends were cut back, 7 bases at V and 6 bases at J, with 17 bases in the middle. The CDR3 length is 14 residues. Germline values: CDR1 SGHRS, CDR2 YFSETQ. The CDR3, as DNA: TGCGCCAGCTCAGACCCCAGAGGCCCCAATGAGCAGTTCTTC. Translated, it gives CASSDPRGPNEQFF.